The rows below give T cell receptor beta chains drawn from one sample of a study of early T cells in non-severe SARS-CoV-2 infection. TCRdb processed the 5' RACE reads anew with MiXCR; each CDR3 protein has one entry. The sample comprises about 77,000 distinct CDR3 sequences, more than 4% of which are singletons, and around 7.3% rests with the top ten. This specimen consisted of whole blood, obtained at baseline. The receptors originated from an adult who was a healthcare worker with PCR-confirmed SARS-CoV-2 infection or an uninfected control (not recorded which). The CDR3 runs from the conserved cysteine through the conserved F or W. Each record gives: V gene, J gene, clone size, D gene, CDR3 protein, CDR3 DNA. A D gene is named only where the DNA matches it firmly. Rows give clone size only sometimes, using once, few, many, or a class for an expanded clone.

V: TRBV12-3/TRBV12-4; J: TRBJ1-2; size: few; D: .; CDR3: CASSFPLEAGYTF; DNA: TGTGCCAGCAGTTTCCCCCTTGAGGCGGGCTACACCTTC
V: TRBV7-9; J: TRBJ2-7; size: many; D: .; CDR3: CASSLGAPPYEQYF; DNA: TGTGCCAGCAGCTTAGGGGCCCCCCCATACGAGCAGTACTTC
V: TRBV7-2; J: TRBJ2-1; size: many; D: TRBD2; CDR3: CASSTASGSSYNEQFF; DNA: TGTGCCAGCAGCACGGCTAGCGGGAGCTCCTACAATGAGCAGTTCTTC
V: TRBV6-6; J: TRBJ2-2; size: few; D: TRBD2; CDR3: CASSPREGRNTGELFF; DNA: TGTGCCAGCAGTCCGCGGGAGGGCCGGAACACCGGGGAGCTGTTTTTT
V: TRBV9; J: TRBJ2-2; size: few; D: .; CDR3: CASSASRTNTGELFF; DNA: TGTGCCAGCAGCGCATCACGGACGAACACCGGGGAGCTGTTTTTT
V: TRBV30; J: TRBJ1-2; size: .; D: TRBD1; CDR3: CAWKLQGIHGYTF; DNA: TGTGCCTGGAAACTACAGGGGATCCATGGCTACACCTTC
V: TRBV5-6; J: TRBJ1-6; size: many; D: .; CDR3: CASSNRPGSPLHF; DNA: TGTGCCAGCAGTAATCGTCCCGGATCACCCCTCCACTTT
V: TRBV12-3/TRBV12-4; J: TRBJ2-3; size: .; D: TRBD1; CDR3: CASTDRGGTDTQYF; DNA: TGTGCCAGCACTGACAGGGGAGGCACAGATACGCAGTATTTT
V: TRBV27; J: TRBJ1-1; size: few; D: .; CDR3: CASSVKVHTEAFF; DNA: TGTGCCAGCAGTGTCAAGGTTCACACTGAAGCTTTCTTT
V: TRBV2; J: TRBJ2-7; size: few; D: .; CDR3: CASKPPGSSSYEQYF; DNA: TGTGCCAGCAAACCCCCAGGCTCAAGCTCCTACGAGCAGTACTTC
V: TRBV28; J: TRBJ2-7; size: many; D: TRBD2; CDR3: CASSPRVRGTSYEQYF; DNA: TGTGCCAGCAGTCCCCGGGTGCGGGGGACGTCCTACGAGCAGTACTTC
V: TRBV20-1; J: TRBJ2-5; size: many; D: .; CDR3: CSASRPTGTQYF; DNA: TGCAGTGCTAGCCGGCCCACGGGGACCCAGTACTTC
V: TRBV4-1; J: TRBJ1-5; size: few; D: .; CDR3: CASSQGLGSGGNQPQHF; DNA: TGCGCCAGCAGCCAAGGCTTAGGGTCTGGGGGCAATCAGCCCCAGCATTTT
V: TRBV7-8; J: TRBJ2-3; size: .; D: TRBD2; CDR3: CASSSTSGRTDTQYF; DNA: TGTGCCAGCAGCTCTACTAGCGGGAGAACAGATACGCAGTATTTT
V: TRBV7-9; J: TRBJ2-7; size: many; D: .; CDR3: CASSPRDTSYEQYF; DNA: TGTGCCAGCAGCCCCCGGGACACCTCCTACGAGCAGTACTTC
V: TRBV3-1; J: TRBJ1-1; size: few; D: .; CDR3: CASRREGMNTEAFF; DNA: TGTGCCAGCCGGCGGGAGGGGATGAACACTGAAGCTTTCTTT
V: TRBV6-6; J: TRBJ2-2; size: few; D: TRBD2; CDR3: CASSSGRAGAGELFF; DNA: TGTGCCAGCAGTTCCGGGAGGGCGGGAGCCGGGGAGCTGTTTTTT
V: TRBV11-2; J: TRBJ2-2; size: many; D: TRBD2; CDR3: CASSLVAREMWFTGELFF; DNA: TGTGCCAGCAGCTTAGTCGCGCGGGAGATGTGGTTCACCGGGGAGCTGTTTTTT
V: TRBV28; J: TRBJ1-2; size: many; D: TRBD1; CDR3: CASRSTGNYGYTF; DNA: TGTGCCAGCAGATCGACAGGGAACTATGGCTACACCTTC
V: TRBV18; J: TRBJ1-1; size: few; D: .; CDR3: CASSPTGTNTEAFF; DNA: TGTGCCAGCTCCCCCACGGGGACCAACACTGAAGCTTTCTTT
V: TRBV20-1; J: TRBJ2-7; size: many; D: TRBD2; CDR3: CSARIGGGSHSYEQYF; DNA: TGCAGTGCTAGAATTGGGGGAGGGTCCCACTCCTACGAGCAGTACTTC
V: TRBV30; J: TRBJ2-1; size: many; D: .; CDR3: CAWSVVGRAHPEEFF; DNA: TGTGCCTGGAGTGTAGTGGGGCGGGCGCACCCCGAGGAGTTCTTC
V: TRBV5-1; J: TRBJ2-1; size: many; D: .; CDR3: CASSLVGNRPYNEQFF; DNA: TGCGCCAGCAGCTTGGTAGGAAATCGCCCCTACAATGAGCAGTTCTTC
V: TRBV5-1; J: TRBJ1-2; size: many; D: TRBD1; CDR3: CASSYSGGDYGYTF; DNA: TGCGCCAGCAGCTATTCAGGGGGAGACTATGGCTACACCTTC
V: TRBV5-1; J: TRBJ1-1; size: few; D: .; CDR3: CASSFQGTEAFF; DNA: TGCGCCAGCAGCTTTCAGGGGACTGAAGCTTTCTTT
V: TRBV27; J: TRBJ2-7; size: .; D: .; CDR3: CASSLDRRSGQYF; DNA: TGTGCCAGCAGTTTAGACAGGCGGTCGGGGCAGTACTTC
V: TRBV19; J: TRBJ2-1; size: few; D: TRBD2; CDR3: CASSITPPLLAPEQFF; DNA: TGTGCCAGTAGTATAACCCCACCGCTACTAGCGCCTGAGCAGTTCTTC
V: TRBV7-9; J: TRBJ2-3; size: few; D: .; CDR3: CASSPSGNTDTQYF; DNA: TGTGCCAGCAGCCCCTCCGGGAACACAGATACGCAGTATTTT
V: TRBV5-5; J: TRBJ2-1; size: few; D: TRBD2; CDR3: CASSLTSGRMGEQFF; DNA: TGTGCCAGCAGCTTGACTAGCGGGAGGATGGGGGAGCAGTTCTTC
V: TRBV24-1; J: TRBJ2-1; size: .; D: .; CDR3: CATSGQYNEQFF; DNA: TGTGCCACCAGTGGACAGTACAATGAGCAGTTCTTC
V: TRBV28; J: TRBJ2-3; size: many; D: TRBD1; CDR3: CASSLPGTGRSDTQYF; DNA: TGTGCCAGCAGTTTACCCGGGACAGGGAGGTCGGATACGCAGTATTTT
V: TRBV28; J: TRBJ2-1; size: few; D: .; CDR3: CASPPGGESWDEQFF; DNA: TGTGCCAGCCCCCCCGGGGGCGAGTCATGGGATGAGCAGTTCTTC
V: TRBV27; J: TRBJ2-7; size: few; D: .; CDR3: CASRAGQVDYEQYF; DNA: TGTGCCAGCAGAGCGGGACAGGTGGACTACGAGCAGTACTTC
V: TRBV29-1; J: TRBJ2-6; size: .; D: .; CDR3: CSASTDVDSGANVLTF; DNA: TGCAGCGCTTCGACAGATGTCGACTCTGGGGCCAACGTCCTGACTTTC
V: TRBV5-4; J: TRBJ2-1; size: many; D: TRBD2; CDR3: CASSLAPLAGVNEQFF; DNA: TGTGCCAGCAGCTTGGCCCCACTAGCGGGAGTAAATGAGCAGTTCTTC
V: TRBV5-1; J: TRBJ2-1; size: many; D: .; CDR3: CASTGVDEQFF; DNA: TGCGCCAGCACCGGAGTAGATGAGCAGTTCTTC
V: TRBV27; J: TRBJ2-7; size: .; D: TRBD2; CDR3: CASSSEREWREQYF; DNA: TGTGCCAGCAGTTCCGAGCGGGAGTGGCGCGAGCAGTACTTC
V: TRBV4-1; J: TRBJ2-7; size: few; D: .; CDR3: CASSQGPQQGHSYEQYF; DNA: TGCGCCAGCAGCCAAGGTCCCCAACAGGGCCACTCCTACGAGCAGTACTTC
V: TRBV11-2; J: TRBJ2-5; size: many; D: .; CDR3: CASSSDTQETQYF; DNA: TGTGCCAGCAGCTCAGACACCCAAGAGACCCAGTACTTC
V: TRBV20-1; J: TRBJ1-2; size: few; D: .; CDR3: CSARDPGFGYGYTF; DNA: TGCAGTGCTAGAGATCCGGGCTTCGGCTATGGCTACACCTTC
V: TRBV19; J: TRBJ1-1; size: few; D: .; CDR3: CASSMRTEDTEAFF; DNA: TGTGCCAGTAGTATGCGGACAGAAGACACTGAAGCTTTCTTT
V: TRBV6-5; J: TRBJ2-7; size: .; D: .; CDR3: CASSAGTTYEQYF; DNA: TGTGCCAGCAGTGCCGGGACCACCTACGAGCAGTACTTC
V: TRBV7-8; J: TRBJ2-1; size: once; D: .; CDR3: CASSPVSGSFYNEQFF; DNA: TGTGCCAGCAGCCCCGTGAGCGGGTCCTTCTACAATGAGCAGTTCTTC
V: TRBV20-1; J: TRBJ2-7; size: many; D: .; CDR3: CSARDLRLDYEQYF; DNA: TGCAGTGCTAGAGATCTCCGGCTAGATTACGAGCAGTACTTC
V: TRBV15; J: TRBJ2-1; size: many; D: .; CDR3: CATSRDGASSYNEQFF; DNA: TGTGCCACCAGCAGAGATGGTGCAAGCTCCTACAATGAGCAGTTCTTC
V: TRBV29-1; J: TRBJ1-1; size: .; D: TRBD1; CDR3: CSVVLQGGLRNTEAFF; DNA: TGCAGCGTTGTTCTACAGGGGGGGTTAAGGAACACTGAAGCTTTCTTT
V: TRBV18; J: TRBJ2-1; size: few; D: .; CDR3: CASSHTDMAGEQFF; DNA: TGTGCCAGCTCCCACACAGATATGGCGGGCGAGCAGTTCTTC
V: TRBV28; J: TRBJ2-7; size: .; D: .; CDR3: CASSFSGLSYEQYF; DNA: TGTGCCAGCAGTTTTAGCGGCCTCTCCTACGAGCAGTACTTC